This entry lists 22 T cell receptor beta chains sequenced from one sample in a study of neurological immune-mediated disorders. Using its own MiXCR run on the 5' RACE reads, TCRdb lists one record per CDR3 protein. The data show under 60,000 distinct CDR3 sequences, over 9% seen once. Sequenced sample: PBMCs. The receptors were sampled from a woman between 40 and 55 years old with HTLV-1-associated myelopathy (HAM/TSP).

At least ten counts were recorded for this clonotype. The V call is TRBV5-1, the J call TRBJ1-2; D gene unclear. Germline assignment: CDR1 SGHRS and CDR2 YFSETQ. V was shortened by 2 bases and J by 6 bases, with 11 bases between the two germline ends. The CDR3 contains 13 residues. CDR3: CASSLPGGDGYTF. The DNA of the CDR3 is TGCGCCAGCAGCTTACCGGGTGGGGATGGCTACACCTTC.

Ten or more counts support this clonotype. The genes are TRBV10-3 and TRBJ2-3, with 12 positions matching TRBD2. Germline V gives CDR1 ENHRY, CDR2 SYGVKD. After removal of 4 bases from V and 0 bases from J, the junction contained 2 bases not matched to a gene. The CDR3 is 16 amino acids. In DNA, the CDR3 is TGTGCCATCAGTGCTCTAGCGGGGGGGAGCACAGATACGCAGTATTTT. It translates to CAISALAGGSTDTQYF.

This clonotype has at least ten counts. The rearrangement uses TRBV27 and TRBJ2-3; D is unclear. The V gene's germline CDR1 is MNHEY and CDR2 SMNVEV (reference sequence). The CDR3 runs 16 residues. The V and J ends lost 4 bases and 5 bases respectively, with 19 bases between them. The CDR3 loop reads CASSSLLRQVEDTQYF. The CDR3, as DNA: TGTGCCAGCAGTTCGCTCCTCCGGCAGGTAGAAGATACGCAGTATTTT.

The table lists this clonotype with many counts. This chain links TRBV4-3 with TRBJ1-1, with 7 bases matching TRBD1. With 4 bases clipped from V and 0 bases from J, the junction kept 5 bases outside the gene matches. Germline lookup yields CDR1 LGHNA and CDR2 YSLEER. This CDR3 contains 15 residues. In nucleotides, the CDR3 is TGCGCCAGCAGCCCAGAAGGGGGCTTGAACACTGAAGCTTTCTTT. This codes for CASSPEGGLNTEAFF.

This clonotype was seen repeatedly, ten times or more. This chain uses TRBV5-1 with TRBJ1-1, with 8 bases identical to TRBD1. The CDR3 sequence is 18 residues long. J was trimmed by 0 bases and V by 4 bases; bases with no gene match: 14. Germline CDR1 is SGHRS and CDR2 is YFSETQ. The CDR3 region is CASSPRDRLRIMNTEAFF. The CDR3 nucleotides are TGCGCCAGCAGCCCGAGGGACAGGTTGAGAATAATGAACACTGAAGCTTTCTTT.

This clonotype has ten or more counts. This chain uses TRBV29-1 with TRBJ2-5; TRBD2 is a possible D gene (6 bases). V was trimmed by 3 bases and J by 1 base, leaving 12 bases between them. CDR3 length: 14 residues. In germline, CDR1 is SQVTM, CDR2 ANQGSEA. Here the CDR3 DNA reads TGCAGCGTTGACCCGGGGACTGGCCAAGAGACCCAGTACTTC. Translated, it gives CSVDPGTGQETQYF.

This clonotype was seen repeatedly, ten times or more. The chain uses TRBV9 and TRBJ2-2; no reliable D call. CDR3 length: 13 residues. From germline, CDR1 is SGDLS and CDR2 YYNGEE. Trimming pared 0 bases from V and 5 bases from J, leaving 5 bases between. CDR3 in amino acids: CASSVEVTGELFF. CDR3 sequence (DNA): TGTGCCAGCAGCGTAGAAGTAACCGGGGAGCTGTTTTTT.

This clonotype has ten or more counts. The chain uses TRBV6-1 and TRBJ2-1; 12 bases agree with TRBD2. Per germline, CDR1 MNHNS and CDR2 SASEGT. V was clipped by 4 bases and J by 8 bases; unmatched bases: 6. The CDR3 totals 15 residues. The CDR3 nucleotides read TGTGCCAGCAGTGCCAGACTAGCGGGGGCCTATGAGCAGTTCTTC. It encodes CASSARLAGAYEQFF.

This clonotype was seen many times. Here the CDR3 reads CSVEKAAGFDEQYF. The CDR3 coding sequence is TGCAGCGTTGAAAAGGCCGCAGGGTTCGACGAGCAGTACTTC. The V and J genes are TRBV29-1 and TRBJ2-7; D might be TRBD1 (5 bases). The germline V gene has CDR1 SQVTM and CDR2 ANQGSEA. The CDR3 length is 14 residues. V lost 2 bases and J 5 bases, leaving 16 bases between the germline ends.

This clonotype has at least ten counts. The chain employs TRBV29-1 and TRBJ2-6; D is ambiguous. The length of the CDR3 is 18 residues. V lost 7 bases and J 0 bases, leaving 22 bases between the germline ends. CDR1 is SQVTM, CDR2 ANQGSEA, per germline. CDR3 sequence reads: CSAVIPYSSYSGANVLTF. The CDR3, as DNA: TGCAGCGCCGTCATCCCCTACAGCTCCTACTCTGGGGCCAACGTCCTGACTTTC. Supplemented by reference TRBV29-1 and TRBJ2-6, the full variable domain reads SAVISQKPSRDICQRGTSLTIQCQVDSQVTMMFWYRQQPGQSLTLIATANQGSEATYESGFVIDKFPISRPNLTFSTLTVSNMSPEDSSIYLCSAVIPYSSYSGANVLTFGAGSRLTVL.

This clonotype was counted many times. In DNA, the CDR3 is TGTGCCAGCAGCTTAGCAGTCTCTGGGGCCAACGTCCTGACTTTC. Protein product: CASSLAVSGANVLTF. V gene TRBV7-8 combines with J gene TRBJ2-6; D uncertain. The CDR3 runs to 15 residues. V dropped 0 bases and J dropped 0 bases, with 3 bases sitting between them. Germline V CDR1 and CDR2: SGHVS, FQNEAQ.

This clonotype was counted at least ten times. The chain is built from TRBV9 and TRBJ2-3; either TRBD1 or TRBD2 may supply D (5 bases each). The V end was cut by 3 bases, the J end by 4 bases, with 21 bases between. The germline CDR1 and CDR2 sequences are SGDLS and YYNGEE. The CDR3 is 17 residues long. The CDR3 is CASSEHRDLPGADTQYF. Here the CDR3 DNA reads TGTGCCAGCAGCGAACACCGGGACCTTCCTGGTGCAGATACGCAGTATTTT.

The sample holds a few counts of this clonotype. This rearrangement joins TRBV7-3 to TRBJ2-7; tentatively, D is TRBD1 or TRBD2 (5 bases each). CDR3 length: 13 residues. V was trimmed by 4 bases and J by 7 bases, leaving 14 bases between them. Germline assignment: CDR1 SGHTA and CDR2 FQGTGA. The CDR3 sequence is CASSSGTAAEQYF. The CDR3 nucleotides are TGTGCCAGCAGCTCGGGGACGGCGGCTGAGCAGTACTTC.

This clonotype has a count of ten or more. V is TRBV30 and J is TRBJ2-7, with D maybe TRBD2 (5 bases). The CDR3 totals 13 residues. Trimming stripped 2 bases from V and 6 bases from J, with 14 bases between. Germline V gives CDR1 GTSNPN, CDR2 SVGIG (reference sequence). This chain's CDR3 is CAWSSEGVGEQYF. The CDR3 DNA follows: TGTGCCTGGAGTTCAGAGGGTGTAGGCGAGCAGTACTTC.

This clonotype was recorded at least ten times. The chain joins TRBV7-2 to TRBJ2-1; D gene uncertain. Germline V CDR1 and CDR2: SGHTA, FQGNSA. This CDR3 comprises 11 residues. Trimming stripped 2 bases from V and 10 bases from J, with 6 bases between. The CDR3 loop is CASSLIGEQFF. The CDR3 bases are TGTGCCAGCAGCTTAATCGGGGAGCAGTTCTTC.

This clonotype was recorded at least ten times. V gene TRBV5-1 combines with J gene TRBJ2-4, with D maybe TRBD2 (6 bases). Looked up from germline, CDR1 is SGHRS and CDR2 is YFSETQ. The CDR3 runs to 16 residues. The V end lost 4 bases, the J end lost 4 bases, and 18 bases lay between the germline ends. CDR3 nucleotides: TGCGCCAGCAGCCTAAACGTGGCCAGCGGGAAAAACATTCAGTACTTC. This translates into CASSLNVASGKNIQYF.

This clonotype has ten or more counts. The chain carries TRBV18 and TRBJ2-3; D may correspond to TRBD1 or TRBD2 (5 bases each). V was pared by 2 bases and J by 2 bases, with 8 bases between. The germline V gene encodes CDR1 KGHSH and CDR2 LQKENI. The CDR3 length is 14 residues. CDR3 in amino acids: CASSPGTTTDTQYF. The CDR3 bases are TGTGCCAGCTCACCAGGGACCACCACAGATACGCAGTATTTT. The variable domain in full, completed from reference TRBV18 and TRBJ2-3, reads NAGVMQNPRHLVRRRGQEARLRCSPMKGHSHVYWYRQLPEEGLKFMVYLQKENIIDESGMPKERFSAEFPKEGPSILRIQQVVRGDSAAYFCASSPGTTTDTQYFGPGTRLTVL.

In its sample, this clonotype was seen many times. This rearrangement joins TRBV4-1 to TRBJ2-5, with no clear D. Trimming took 5 bases from V and 4 from J, leaving 11 bases between them. Germline CDR1 is MGHRA and CDR2 is YSYEKL. The CDR3 spans 13 residues. In DNA, the CDR3 is TGCGCCAGCAGCTGGCGGATCGGAGAGACCCAGTACTTC. Translated, it gives CASSWRIGETQYF.

This clonotype was counted at least ten times. The chain is built from TRBV28 and TRBJ2-7, with TRBD2 matching 8 bases. Germline V gene data show CDR1 as MDHEN and CDR2 as SYDVKM. This CDR3 spans 16 amino acids. V was pared by 3 bases and J by 1 base, with 8 bases of the junction left unmatched. The CDR3 loop is CASSFHRGGRSYEQYF. The CDR3 bases are TGTGCCAGCAGTTTCCACCGGGGGGGCCGTTCCTACGAGCAGTACTTC.

This clonotype was counted ten times or more. The chain employs TRBV5-1 and TRBJ2-3, with D tentatively TRBD2 (5 bases). The CDR3 has 16 residues. V was trimmed by 1 base and J by 6 bases, leaving 18 bases between them. CDR1 SGHRS and CDR2 YFSETQ come from the germline V gene. The CDR3 nucleotides are TGCGCCAGCAGCTTGCCTAGCACCACCCCGGGGGATACGCAGTATTTT. It translates to CASSLPSTTPGDTQYF. The full variable domain, completed using reference TRBV5-1 and TRBJ2-3, is KAGVTQTPRYLIKTRGQQVTLSCSPISGHRSVSWYQQTPGQGLQFLFEYFSETQRNKGNFPGRFSGRQFSNSRSEMNVSTLELGDSALYLCASSLPSTTPGDTQYFGPGTRLTVL.

This clonotype was seen ten or more times. The chain couples TRBV5-1 to TRBJ2-7; no reliable D call. This CDR3 has 13 residues. CDR1 SGHRS and CDR2 YFSETQ come from the germline V gene. The V end was cut by 6 bases, the J end by 4 bases, with 14 bases between. In DNA form, the CDR3 reads TGCGCCAGCACATTGCAGCAAGGGTACGAGCAGTACTTC. As protein: CASTLQQGYEQYF. Using reference TRBV5-1 and TRBJ2-7 for the parts outside the CDR3, the full variable domain is KAGVTQTPRYLIKTRGQQVTLSCSPISGHRSVSWYQQTPGQGLQFLFEYFSETQRNKGNFPGRFSGRQFSNSRSEMNVSTLELGDSALYLCASTLQQGYEQYFGPGTRLTVT.

This clonotype was counted at least ten times. This chain joins TRBV25-1 and TRBJ2-3; 10 nucleotides match TRBD1. This CDR3 has 17 amino acids. The V and J ends lost 0 bases and 0 bases, in that order; junction bases with no gene match: 3. The germline gives CDR1 MGHDK, CDR2 SYGVNS. The CDR3 loop reads CASSEYRTGGSTDTQYF. In DNA, the CDR3 is TGTGCCAGCAGTGAATACAGGACAGGGGGGAGCACAGATACGCAGTATTTT.